Following are 16 T cell receptor beta chains from one sample sequenced in a study of blood T cell repertoires in COVID-19. Assay: immunoSEQ multiplex PCR; the TCRdb copy retains only in-frame clones and omits some. The sample lists approximately 50,000 clones, around 85% occurring once. The specimen was peripheral blood. Source of these receptors: a man between 65 and 85 years old with active COVID-19.

This clone was seen only once. The V call is TRBV5-1, the J call TRBJ1-1, with TRBD1 matching 12 bases. V was pared by 6 bases and J by 4 bases, with 4 bases of the junction left unmatched. Per the germline V gene, CDR1 is SGHRS and CDR2 is YFSETQ. The CDR3 length is 14 residues. CDR3 in DNA: TGCGCCAGCACGGGACAGGGGGCCGTCACTGAAGCTTTCTTT. Protein sequence: CASTGQGAVTEAFF.

The chain combines TRBV18 with TRBJ2-4, with 9 bases aligning to TRBD2. The CDR3 is made up of 14 amino acids. Germline lookup yields CDR1 KGHSH and CDR2 LQKENI. Germline trimming cut 3 bases from V and 8 bases from J; bases unmatched to any gene: 5. The CDR3 is CASSPPSGNDIQYF. In DNA, the CDR3 is TGTGCCAGCTCACCGCCTAGCGGGAACGACATTCAGTACTTC.

The chain employs TRBV7-9 and TRBJ1-6; 9 nucleotides agree with TRBD1. The CDR3 has 12 residues. The V and J ends lost 4 bases and 13 bases, in that order; junction bases with no gene match: 2. Germline V gives CDR1 SEHNR, CDR2 FQNEAQ (reference sequence). CDR3 protein: CASSYDRGPLHF. CDR3 DNA sequence: TGTGCCAGCAGCTACGACAGGGGGCCCCTCCACTTT.

The chain uses TRBV6-1 and TRBJ2-5, with D perhaps TRBD1 (6 bases). The V and J ends lost 3 bases and 6 bases respectively, with 14 bases between them. Germline V gene data show CDR1 as MNHNS and CDR2 as SASEGT. This CDR3 comprises 14 residues. CDR3 sequence reads: CASSDQGRGKTQYF. CDR3 DNA: TGTGCCAGCAGTGATCAGGGGCGAGGAAAGACCCAGTACTTC.

This clone showed up many times. The chain combines TRBV7-9 with TRBJ1-2; D remains unclear. V gave up 1 base and J gave up 7 bases, with 7 bases separating them. CDR3 length: 12 residues. The germline V gene encodes CDR1 SEHNR and CDR2 FQNEAQ (reference sequence). CDR3 region: CASSLGYSGYTF. DNA of the CDR3: TGTGCCAGCAGCTTAGGATACAGTGGCTACACCTTC.

This chain uses TRBV30 with TRBJ2-3; 9 bases fit TRBD1. The J segment lost 0 bases and the V segment lost 5 bases, leaving 6 bases of the junction unmatched. This CDR3 comprises 15 residues. Germline CDR1 is GTSNPN and CDR2 is SVGIG (reference sequence). The CDR3 loop is CAWYKQGASTDTQYF. DNA of the CDR3: TGTGCCTGGTATAAACAGGGGGCAAGCACAGATACGCAGTATTTT.

CDR3 nucleotide sequence: TGCGCCAGCAGCTTGTATGCAGAGGGAAGTGAAGCTTTCTTT. Translation gives CASSLYAEGSEAFF. This chain joins TRBV5-1 and TRBJ1-1; D gene unclear. The germline V and J ends were trimmed by 1 base and 7 bases, with 14 bases remaining between them. The germline gives CDR1 SGHRS, CDR2 YFSETQ. The CDR3 is 14 residues long.

The V call is TRBV5-1, the J call TRBJ1-3; TRBD1 is a possible D gene (5 bases). Deletions cut 0 bases from V and 0 bases from J, with 10 bases between. Germline-derived CDR1 and CDR2 are SGHRS and YFSETQ. The CDR3 loop spans 16 amino acids. CDR3 nucleotide sequence: TGCGCCAGCAGCTTGGGACAGCTTCTCTCTGGAAACACCATATATTTT. Amino acids: CASSLGQLLSGNTIYF.

Here the CDR3 DNA reads TGTGCCAGCAGTGACAGGGCTGGGGCCAACGTCCTGACTTTC. This codes for CASSDRAGANVLTF. The chain recombines TRBV2 with TRBJ2-6; tentative D call: TRBD1 (5 bases). The V end was cut by 3 bases, the J end by 2 bases, with 5 bases between. Germline V gene sequence: CDR1 SNHLY, CDR2 FYNNEI. The CDR3 is 14 amino acids.

In this sample, this clone turned up a few times. The CDR3 reads CASSLVAGGSYEQYF. DNA for the CDR3: TGTGCCAGCAGCTTAGTAGCGGGAGGGTCTTACGAGCAGTACTTC. This chain links TRBV7-9 with TRBJ2-7; 11 nucleotides match TRBD2. Germline V gene lookup returns CDR1 SEHNR and CDR2 FQNEAQ (reference sequence). V lost 1 base to trimming and J lost 4 bases; unmatched junction nucleotides: 3. The CDR3 runs 15 residues.

The chain employs TRBV5-1 and TRBJ2-7, with TRBD2 matching over 7 bases. The trim removed 4 bases at V and 2 bases at J, leaving 9 bases unmatched. The CDR3 length is 15 residues. CDR1 SGHRS and CDR2 YFSETQ come from the germline V gene. CDR3 amino acids: CASSPRGAGTYEQYF. CDR3 DNA: TGCGCCAGCAGCCCAAGGGGAGCGGGGACCTACGAGCAGTACTTC.

The CDR3 here is CASSRLAGGGHSIYEQYF. The DNA of the CDR3 is TGCGCCAGCAGCCGACTAGCGGGAGGGGGCCACTCCATCTACGAGCAGTACTTC. The chain links TRBV4-1 to TRBJ2-7, with 14 nucleotides matching TRBD2. Germline loops: CDR1 MGHRA, CDR2 YSYEKL. J lost 3 bases, V lost 4 bases, and 11 bases had no gene match. CDR3 length equals 18 residues.

This chain uses TRBV10-3 with TRBJ1-2, with D tentatively TRBD1 (5 bases). Germline V gene sequence: CDR1 ENHRY, CDR2 SYGVKD. With 11 bases removed from V and 11 bases from J, the gap between germline ends came to 18 bases. There are 11 residues in the CDR3. CDR3 loop: CAVNSGFLYTF. The CDR3 nucleotides are TGTGCCGTTAACTCAGGGTTTCTGTACACCTTC.

The chain carries TRBV21-1 and TRBJ2-7; TRBD2, the D gene given by the table, was not confirmed from the DNA. TRBV21-1 is designated a pseudogene. The CDR3 is 15 amino acids. CDR3 coding DNA: TGTGCCAGCAGCAAAGCACTAGCGGGAAATTACGAGCAGTACTTC. Translation gives CASSKALAGNYEQYF.

Here the CDR3 DNA reads TGTGCCACCAGTAGGACTAGCGGGTCCACGGATACGCAGTATTTT. Its translation is CATSRTSGSTDTQYF. The chain recombines TRBV24-1 with TRBJ2-3; TRBD2 agrees at 11 bases. The CDR3 is 15 amino acids. V lost 6 bases, J lost 6 bases, and 7 bases stayed unmatched. Germline V lookup: CDR1 KGHDR, CDR2 SFDVKD.

V is TRBV30 and J is TRBJ2-7; TRBD1 matches 8 bases. The germline gives CDR1 GTSNPN, CDR2 SVGIG (reference sequence). The CDR3 loop spans 13 amino acids. V dropped 8 bases and J dropped 4; count of bases not matched to a gene: 10. For the CDR3, the DNA is TGTGCCACCCGGACAGGGAAACAATACGAGCAGTACTTC. It encodes CATRTGKQYEQYF.